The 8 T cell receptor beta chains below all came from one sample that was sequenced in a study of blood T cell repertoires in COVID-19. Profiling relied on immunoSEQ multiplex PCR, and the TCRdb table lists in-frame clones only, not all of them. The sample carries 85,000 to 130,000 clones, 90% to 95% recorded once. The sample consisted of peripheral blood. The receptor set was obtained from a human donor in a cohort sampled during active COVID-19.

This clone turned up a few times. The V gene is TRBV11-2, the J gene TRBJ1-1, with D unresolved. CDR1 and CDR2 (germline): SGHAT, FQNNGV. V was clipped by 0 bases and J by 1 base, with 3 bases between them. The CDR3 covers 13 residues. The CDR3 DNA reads TGTGCCAGCAGCTTAGACAGGAACACTGAAGCTTTCTTT. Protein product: CASSLDRNTEAFF.

The CDR3 is CASSLVFRDRVHF. DNA for the CDR3: TGTGCCAGCAGCTTAGTTTTTCGGGACAGGGTCCACTTT. The chain has TRBV11-2 and TRBJ1-6; 9 nucleotides align to TRBD1. CDR1 SGHAT and CDR2 FQNNGV come from the germline V gene. The V and J ends lost 1 base and 17 bases, in that order; junction bases with no gene match: 6. This CDR3 spans 13 amino acids.

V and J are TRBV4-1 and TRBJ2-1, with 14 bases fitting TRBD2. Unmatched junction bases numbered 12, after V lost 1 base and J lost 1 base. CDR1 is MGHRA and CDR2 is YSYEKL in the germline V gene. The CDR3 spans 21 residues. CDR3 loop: CASSQGTSGRILDRSYNEQFF. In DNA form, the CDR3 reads TGCGCCAGCAGCCAAGGGACTAGCGGGAGGATTTTGGATAGGTCCTACAATGAGCAGTTCTTC.

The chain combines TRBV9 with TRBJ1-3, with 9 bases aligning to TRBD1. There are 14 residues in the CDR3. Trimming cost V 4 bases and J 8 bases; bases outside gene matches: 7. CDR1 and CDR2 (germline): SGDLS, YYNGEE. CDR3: CASSSRTGEHTIYF. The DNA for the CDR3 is TGTGCCAGCAGCTCTAGGACAGGGGAGCACACCATATATTTT.

CDR3 residues: CASSVVGQGDTEAFF. Here the CDR3 DNA reads TGTGCCAGCAGCGTAGTAGGTCAGGGGGACACTGAAGCTTTCTTT. The genes are TRBV9 and TRBJ1-1, with 7 bases fitting TRBD1. J lost 3 bases, V lost 0 bases, and 5 bases had no gene match. Germline V CDR1 and CDR2: SGDLS, YYNGEE. The CDR3 consists of 15 residues.

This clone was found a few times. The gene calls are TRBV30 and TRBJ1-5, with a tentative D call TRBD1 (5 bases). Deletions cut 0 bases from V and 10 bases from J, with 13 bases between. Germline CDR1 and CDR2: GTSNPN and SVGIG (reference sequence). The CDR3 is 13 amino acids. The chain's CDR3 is CAWSVFLGEPQHF. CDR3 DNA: TGTGCCTGGAGTGTTTTCTTAGGGGAACCCCAGCATTTT.

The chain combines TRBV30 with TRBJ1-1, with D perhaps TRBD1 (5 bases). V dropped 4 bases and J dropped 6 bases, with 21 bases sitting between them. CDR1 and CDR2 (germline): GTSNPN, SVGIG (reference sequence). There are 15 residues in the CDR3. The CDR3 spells CAWKGNNLFSAEAFF. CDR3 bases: TGTGCCTGGAAGGGGAATAACCTGTTCAGCGCTGAAGCTTTCTTT.

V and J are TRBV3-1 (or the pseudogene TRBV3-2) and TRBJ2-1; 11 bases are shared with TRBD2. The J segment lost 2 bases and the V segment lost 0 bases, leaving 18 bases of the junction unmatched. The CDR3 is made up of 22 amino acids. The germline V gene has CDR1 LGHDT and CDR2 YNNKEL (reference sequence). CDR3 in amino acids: CASSQDSIAGGPLGGAYNEQFF. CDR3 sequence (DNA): TGTGCCAGCAGCCAAGATTCTATAGCGGGGGGGCCCTTGGGTGGCGCCTACAATGAGCAGTTCTTC.